The clone carrying this T cell receptor (beta chain) was seen more than once but under ten times. The antigen remains unidentified. V shed 0 bases and J shed 3 bases, with 9 bases lying between them. The germline V gene has CDR1 LGHNA and CDR2 YSLEER. This CDR3 is built from 14 residues. The data stem from a study of CD8+ T cells in alopecia areata. Study-level points and caveats: Besides other cells, scalp samples also yield sequences of resident alphabeta T cells from normal skin. Elevated clonality characterized lesional scalp relative to normal scalp, particularly in alopecia totalis/universalis. Between patients, shared TCR sequences were less clear than in mice. This was possibly due in part to HLA diversity in the patient population.

PBMCs, the starting material, were the source of sorted CD4+ and CD8+ T cells. Sequencing relied on a cDNA template that was reverse transcribed from extracted RNA. The data were produced by immunoSEQ multiplex PCR, yet TCRdb's version contains in-frame clones alone and is incomplete. The profile shows 150,000 or so clones, around 49% of them singletons. The rearrangement uses TRBV4-3 and TRBJ2-7; the D gene could be TRBD1 or TRBD2 (6 bases each). The starting material was CD8+ T cells sorted from blood, obtained at week 0. The receptor was derived from a human donor with alopecia areata. The CDR3 sequence: CASSQDEGGYEQYF. Written as DNA, the CDR3 is TGCGCCAGCAGCCAAGATGAGGGGGGCTACGAGCAGTACTTC.